These 24 T cell receptor beta chains share one sample of origin, sequenced in a study of blood T cells in healthy people across ages. Alongside a J-beta primer mix, a sample-barcoded 5' primer served in a second PCR lasting roughly 6 to 12 cycles. TCRdb reprocessed the 5' RACE reads with MiXCR, giving one entry per CDR3 protein. The repertoire holds about 700,000 distinct CDR3 sequences, with roughly 30% as singletons. The specimen sequenced was blood. The source of these receptors is an elderly woman in good health.

The rearrangement joins TRBV19 to TRBJ1-6; D may be TRBD1 (5 bases). V lost 10 bases and J 6 bases, leaving 16 bases between the germline ends. Germline V gene data show CDR1 as LNHDA and CDR2 as SQIVND (reference sequence). This CDR3 has 14 residues. The CDR3 loop reads CATRDRSVNSPLHF. The CDR3 coding sequence is TGTGCCACCAGGGACCGCTCCGTTAATTCACCCCTCCACTTT.

V usage is TRBV20-1 and J usage is TRBJ1-4, with TRBD1 as a possible D gene (5 bases). Per germline, CDR1 DFQATT and CDR2 SNEGSKA (reference sequence). The CDR3 runs 13 residues. V lost 6 bases, J lost 1 base, and 9 bases lay in between. The DNA for the CDR3 is TGCAGTGCCGGGGGTGGAACTAATGAAAAACTGTTTTTT. Translated: CSAGGGTNEKLFF.

This clonotype was detected ten times or more. The chain couples TRBV7-8 to TRBJ1-4; D is possibly TRBD1 (5 bases). Germline V gene lookup returns CDR1 SGHVS and CDR2 FQNEAQ. The CDR3 covers 14 residues. V dropped 5 bases and J dropped 6 bases, with 13 bases sitting between them. DNA of the CDR3: TGTGCCAGCAGCCGGCATACGGGGGATGAAAAACTGTTTTTT. Translated: CASSRHTGDEKLFF.

This clonotype was detected ten times or more. The chain combines TRBV7-2 with TRBJ1-4, with 7 nucleotides matching TRBD1. Germline V gene sequence: CDR1 SGHTA, CDR2 FQGNSA. With 2 bases clipped from V and 7 bases from J, the junction kept 7 bases outside the gene matches. CDR3 length equals 15 residues. The CDR3 reads CASSLWGQRTEKLFF. The CDR3 DNA sequence: TGTGCCAGCAGCTTATGGGGACAGAGGACTGAAAAACTGTTTTTT.

V and J are TRBV7-2 and TRBJ2-5, with unresolved D. This CDR3 spans 12 amino acids. Germline V gene lookup returns CDR1 SGHTA and CDR2 FQGNSA. V was trimmed by 4 bases and J by 1 base, leaving 4 bases between them. The CDR3 coding sequence is TGTGCCAGCAGCTCATTCCAAGAGACCCAGTACTTC. It specifies CASSSFQETQYF.

The chain couples TRBV30 to TRBJ1-1; a possible D gene is TRBD1 (6 bases). Trimming removed 7 bases from V and 4 bases from J, with 13 bases in between. The CDR3 sequence is 12 residues long. Looked up from germline, CDR1 is GTSNPN and CDR2 is SVGIG (reference sequence). In DNA form, the CDR3 reads TGTGCCTTCTCCAGGGGTGGCACTGAAGCTTTCTTT. Protein sequence: CAFSRGGTEAFF.

A remark on this clonotype: One base away lies a much larger clone, so this may be a sequencing read error. The chain couples TRBV30 to TRBJ2-6; 7 nucleotides align to TRBD2. This CDR3 comprises 15 residues. CDR1 and CDR2 (germline): GTSNPN, SVGIG (reference sequence). CDR3 coding DNA: TGTGCCTGGAGTGGCGGGGGAGCTGGGGCCAACGTCCGGACTTTC. Amino acid sequence: CAWSGGGAGANVRTF.

There are many counts of this clonotype. The chain is built from TRBV5-5 and TRBJ1-1; TRBD1 agrees at 7 bases. CDR3 length: 16 residues. With V trimmed by 4 bases and J by 0 bases, 9 bases remained unmatched. The germline V gene encodes CDR1 SGHKS and CDR2 YYEKEE (reference sequence). Here the CDR3 reads CASSTGTVRLNTEAFF. CDR3 nucleotide sequence: TGTGCCAGCAGCACGGGGACAGTGAGACTGAACACTGAAGCTTTCTTT.

This chain uses TRBV6-6 with TRBJ2-5; 8 nucleotides agree with TRBD1. V shed 2 bases, J shed 2 bases, and the junction held 7 bases outside the gene matches. This CDR3 has 16 residues. Germline CDR1 and CDR2: MNHNY and SVGAGI (reference sequence). The CDR3 nucleotides read TGTGCCAGCAGTTACGGTGGCGGGACAGGTCAAGAGACCCAGTACTTC. It translates to CASSYGGGTGQETQYF.

In this sample, this clonotype turned up many times. V and J are TRBV5-1 and TRBJ2-7; the match to TRBD2 covers 9 bases. The V segment lost 0 bases and the J segment 6 bases; nucleotides outside the gene matches: 4. Germline V gene lookup returns CDR1 SGHRS and CDR2 YFSETQ. The CDR3 contains 14 residues. The CDR3 DNA reads TGCGCCAGCAGCTTGGACGCGGGGGGGCGCGAGCAGTACTTC. Residues: CASSLDAGGREQYF. The full variable domain, its missing parts supplied by reference TRBV5-1 and TRBJ2-7, is KAGVTQTPRYLIKTRGQQVTLSCSPISGHRSVSWYQQTPGQGLQFLFEYFSETQRNKGNFPGRFSGRQFSNSRSEMNVSTLELGDSALYLCASSLDAGGREQYFGPGTRLTVT.

In this sample, this clonotype turned up many times. The chain couples TRBV9 to TRBJ2-7; 12 nucleotides match TRBD1. V lost 0 bases to trimming and J lost 10 bases; unmatched junction nucleotides: 8. CDR1 and CDR2 (germline): SGDLS, YYNGEE. CDR3 length equals 15 residues. This chain's CDR3 is CASSVGGQGASKQYF. CDR3 nucleotides: TGTGCCAGCAGCGTAGGGGGACAGGGGGCATCGAAACAGTACTTC.

As for this clonotype: Mismatch with germline at one junction end may stem from a read error. The J gene is TRBJ2-6, the V gene TRBV3-1; D is perhaps TRBD1 (5 bases). The CDR3 contains 15 residues. Looked up from germline, CDR1 is LGHDT and CDR2 is YNNKEL (reference sequence). CDR3 bases: TGTGCCAGCAGCCCCCTACTATCTGGGGCCAACGTCCGGACTTTC. It translates to CASSPLLSGANVRTF. The full variable domain, its missing parts supplied by reference TRBV3-1 and TRBJ2-6, is DTAVSQTPKYLVTQMGNDKSIKCEQNLGHDTMYWYKQDSKKFLKIMFSYNNKELIINETVPNRFSPKSPDKAHLNLHINSLELGDSAVYFCASSPLLSGANVRTFGAGSRLTVL.

This clonotype was seen ten or more times. The gene calls are TRBV3-1 and TRBJ2-1; D remains unclear. CDR1 and CDR2 from the germline V gene are LGHDT and YNNKEL (reference sequence). The length of the CDR3 is 15 residues. V shed 0 bases and J shed 9 bases, with 15 bases lying between them. The CDR3 here is CASSQDLMASSEQFF. In DNA form, the CDR3 reads TGTGCCAGCAGCCAAGATCTGATGGCGTCGAGTGAGCAGTTCTTC.

This clonotype was detected ten times or more. V and J are TRBV29-1 and TRBJ2-7; 11 bases match TRBD2. After removal of 4 bases from V and 9 bases from J, the junction contained 17 bases not matched to a gene. The germline gives CDR1 SQVTM, CDR2 ANQGSEA. CDR3 length: 16 amino acids. The CDR3 DNA sequence: TGCAGCGTTGGACCGGTCCTGGCTAGCGGGGGGATCTCGCAGTACTTC. Translation: CSVGPVLASGGISQYF.

The rearrangement uses TRBV5-1 and TRBJ2-1, with D perhaps matching TRBD1 or TRBD2 (5 bases each). V lost 4 bases and J 10 bases, leaving 15 bases between the germline ends. This CDR3 region has 13 residues. Germline V lookup: CDR1 SGHRS, CDR2 YFSETQ. For the CDR3, the DNA is TGCGCCAGCAGCGGACCGGGACGGGGCGAGCAGTTCTTC. Its protein product is CASSGPGRGEQFF.

In regard to this clonotype: With a much larger clone just one base away, this may be a read error. This chain joins TRBV5-1 and TRBJ1-1, with TRBD1 matching 7 bases. The V segment lost 2 bases and the J segment 3 bases; nucleotides outside the gene matches: 10. This CDR3 has 16 residues. Per germline, CDR1 SGHRS and CDR2 YFSETQ. The DNA for the CDR3 is TGCGCCAGCAGCTTCCCGGCAGGGGGTTTGGACACTGAAGCTTTCTTT. Protein product: CASSFPAGGLDTEAFF.

Concerning this clonotype itself: This sequence may be a read error, since a much larger clone differs from it by one base. The chain recombines TRBV5-1 with TRBJ2-7, with D unresolved. There are 14 residues in the CDR3. The V gene's germline CDR1 is SGHRS and CDR2 YFSETQ. This CDR3 reads CASSLEAFSHEQYF. In nucleotides, the CDR3 is TGCGCCAGCAGCTTGGAGGCCTTCTCCCACGAGCAGTACTTC.

As regards this clonotype: The junction and the germline gene differ at one end; a read error may be behind it. This chain connects TRBV3-1 to TRBJ2-1, with TRBD2 identical over 9 bases. This CDR3 region has 16 residues. The germline gives CDR1 LGHDT, CDR2 YNNKEL (reference sequence). The CDR3 protein is CASSQIAGVRSAEQCF. The CDR3 bases are TGTGCCAGCAGCCAAATAGCGGGAGTCCGTTCAGCCGAGCAGTGCTTC.

Of note for this clonotype: A single base separates this from a much larger clone, so it may be a read error. The chain combines TRBV12-3 or TRBV12-4 with TRBJ1-2; D uncertain. Trimming stripped 9 bases from V and 3 bases from J, with 20 bases between. CDR3 length: 15 amino acids. CDR3 in amino acids: CARGSQVGFDYGYTF. The CDR3 DNA reads as TGTGCCAGGGGATCCCAAGTCGGTTTCGACTATGGCTACACCTTC.

Details on this clonotype: Since a much larger clone is just one base distant, this may be a read error. The chain carries TRBV7-3 and TRBJ2-3, with no clear D. Germline CDR1 SGHTA, CDR2 FQGTGA. The CDR3 loop spans 13 amino acids. CDR3 DNA sequence: TGTGCCAGCAGTTACCTGGCGGCAGATAAGCAGTATTTT. Protein: CASSYLAADKQYF.

V usage is TRBV5-1 and J usage is TRBJ1-1, with TRBD1 matching 9 bases. The CDR3 loop spans 16 amino acids. Germline values: CDR1 SGHRS, CDR2 YFSETQ. Losses at the gene ends were 4 bases for V and 10 bases for J; bases not matched to a gene: 17. DNA for the CDR3: TGCGCCAGCAGCGCGGAACTAAGGGACAGGGTAATAGGAGCTTTCTTT. It yields the protein CASSAELRDRVIGAFF. Full variable domain (outside the CDR3, taken from reference TRBV5-1 and TRBJ1-1): KAGVTQTPRYLIKTRGQQVTLSCSPISGHRSVSWYQQTPGQGLQFLFEYFSETQRNKGNFPGRFSGRQFSNSRSEMNVSTLELGDSALYLCASSAELRDRVIGAFFGQGTRLTVV.

This clonotype was observed at least ten times. This rearrangement joins TRBV20-1 to TRBJ1-1; maybe TRBD1 (5 bases). This CDR3 contains 13 residues. Trimming took off 0 bases at V and 4 bases at J, with 9 bases between the two ends. Per germline, CDR1 DFQATT and CDR2 SNEGSKA (reference sequence). CDR3 in amino acids: CSARDRVRTEAFF. DNA of the CDR3: TGCAGTGCTAGAGACAGGGTACGCACTGAAGCTTTCTTT.

The V gene is TRBV5-1, the J gene TRBJ2-5; D uncertain. Germline values: CDR1 SGHRS, CDR2 YFSETQ. CDR3 size: 13 residues. V lost 0 bases to trimming and J lost 5 bases, with 8 bases between them. The CDR3 region has the DNA TGCGCCAGCAGCTTGGTTATCCCCGAGACCCAGTACTTC. This translates into CASSLVIPETQYF. The whole variable domain, filled in from reference TRBV5-1 and TRBJ2-5, reads KAGVTQTPRYLIKTRGQQVTLSCSPISGHRSVSWYQQTPGQGLQFLFEYFSETQRNKGNFPGRFSGRQFSNSRSEMNVSTLELGDSALYLCASSLVIPETQYFGPGTRLLVL.

This clonotype was recorded at least ten times. J is TRBJ1-5 and V is TRBV6-2 or TRBV6-3, with 7 bases fitting TRBD1. Germline-derived CDR1 and CDR2 are MNHEY and SVGEGT. CDR3 size: 14 residues. V was pared by 6 bases and J by 2 bases, with 4 bases of the junction left unmatched. DNA of the CDR3: TGTGCCAGCAGCTTTGACAGGGGCAATCAGCCCCAGCATTTT. It encodes CASSFDRGNQPQHF.